This T cell receptor beta chain was sequenced in a study of blood T cell repertoires in COVID-19. Trimming shortened V by 4 bases and J by 2 bases, and 7 bases separated the two germline ends. The CDR3 is made up of 12 amino acids. Germline CDR1 is SQVTM and CDR2 is ANQGSEA. In the original workflow: Estimation of nucleated cell counts was performed using reference gene primer amplification. Repertoires were generated with immunoSEQ multiplex PCR, while TCRdb's copy carries only in-frame clones and drops some. That table supplies the V and J calls and clone size; D and trimming were determined from the DNA. The sample yields 270,000 or so clones, approximately 90% seen once. The age range of participants was 18 to 89 years, with residence in about 25 US areas.

The rearrangement joins TRBV29-1 to TRBJ2-3; a weak D match, TRBD2 (5 bases). Sequencing was performed on PBMCs or T cells enriched from blood (not recorded which). The sequence came from a woman aged 25 to 39 with acute COVID-19. The DNA of the CDR3 is TGCAGCGTTGGGGAGCCCACAGATACGCAGTATTTT. Translated, it gives CSVGEPTDTQYF.